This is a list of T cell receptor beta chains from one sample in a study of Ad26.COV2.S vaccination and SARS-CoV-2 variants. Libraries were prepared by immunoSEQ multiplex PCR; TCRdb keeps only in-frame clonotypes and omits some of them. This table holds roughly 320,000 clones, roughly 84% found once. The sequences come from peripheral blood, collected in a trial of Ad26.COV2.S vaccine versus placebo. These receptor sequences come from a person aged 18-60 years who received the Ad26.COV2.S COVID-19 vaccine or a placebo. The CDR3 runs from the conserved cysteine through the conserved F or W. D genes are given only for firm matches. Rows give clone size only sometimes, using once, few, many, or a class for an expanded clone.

CASSLVGGTNSPLHF	TGTGCCAGCAGCTTAGTTGGGGGAACTAATTCACCCCTCCACTTT	NA	TRBJ1-6	TRBV7-8	15	NA
CASSWRTEQETQYF	TGTGCCAGCAGCTGGCGGACTGAACAAGAGACCCAGTACTTC	NA	TRBJ2-5	TRBV7-9	14	once
CASSQDFWGDRASNQPQHF	TGCGCCAGCAGCCAAGATTTTTGGGGGGACAGGGCTAGCAATCAGCCCCAGCATTTT	TRBD1	TRBJ1-5	TRBV4-3	19	few
CASHLAHPNTEAFF	TGTGCCAGCCATCTGGCTCATCCGAACACTGAAGCTTTCTTT	NA	TRBJ1-1	TRBV6-1	14	NA
CASRQILQETQYF	TGTGCCAGTAGACAAATACTCCAAGAGACCCAGTACTTC	NA	TRBJ2-5	TRBV6-5	13	NA
CASSQDPGLVTEAFF	TGTGCCAGCAGCCAAGATCCCGGGTTAGTCACTGAAGCTTTCTTT	NA	TRBJ1-1	TRBV14	15	NA
CASRKTSGGGGTGELFF	TGTGCCAGCAGAAAGACTAGCGGGGGAGGAGGCACCGGGGAGCTGTTTTTT	TRBD2	TRBJ2-2	TRBV5-4	17	NA
CASSLSRLAFFNEQFF	TGTGCCAGCAGTTTATCGCGGCTAGCGTTTTTTAATGAGCAGTTCTTC	NA	TRBJ2-1	TRBV27	16	NA
CASSLGSRSYNEQFF	TGTGCCAGCAGCCTTGGCTCCCGCTCCTACAATGAGCAGTTCTTC	NA	TRBJ2-1	TRBV6-5	15	NA
CASSLVAGGPSSYNEQFF	TGCGCCAGCAGCTTGGTGGCGGGGGGCCCAAGCTCCTACAATGAGCAGTTCTTC	TRBD2	TRBJ2-1	TRBV5-1	18	NA
CASSLARRTGGVEKLFF	TGCGCCAGCAGCTTGGCCCGGAGGACAGGGGGCGTCGAAAAACTGTTTTTT	TRBD1	TRBJ1-4	TRBV5-1	17	NA
CASSPHTGGGYNEQFF	TGTGCCAGCAGCCCACACACGGGGGGGGGTTACAATGAGCAGTTCTTC	TRBD2	TRBJ2-1	TRBV7-2	16	NA
CASSTRTDAKNIQYF	TGTGCCAGCAGCACCAGAACAGACGCCAAAAACATTCAGTACTTC	NA	TRBJ2-4	TRBV9	15	NA
CASSPSGQLLREQYF	TGTGCCAGCAGCCCTTCGGGACAACTTCTAAGGGAGCAGTACTTC	NA	TRBJ2-7	TRBV9	15	NA
CAWSKSSNYGYTF	TGTGCCTGGAGTAAAAGCTCTAACTATGGCTACACCTTC	NA	TRBJ1-2	TRBV30	13	NA
CASSYRGTPYYEQYF	TGTGCCAGCAGTTACCGAGGGACACCCTACTACGAGCAGTACTTC	NA	TRBJ2-7	TRBV6-2/TRBV6-3	15	NA
CASSNRTKNIQYF	TGTGCCAGCTCAAACCGGACCAAAAACATTCAGTACTTC	NA	TRBJ2-4	TRBV21-1	13	NA
CASSPGGGTSLYGYTF	TGTGCCAGCAGCCCTGGAGGAGGGACTAGTCTATATGGCTACACCTTC	NA	TRBJ1-2	TRBV7-2	16	NA
CASSLARAGNTIYF	TGTGCCAGCAGCTTAGCCAGGGCTGGAAACACCATATATTTT	NA	TRBJ1-3	TRBV7-2	14	NA
CASSPTGTSGIYNEQFF	TGTGCCAGCAGCCCAACGGGCACTAGCGGGATCTACAATGAGCAGTTCTTC	TRBD2	TRBJ2-1	TRBV13	17	NA
CASSYLASLNTEAFF	TGTGCCAGCAGTTATTTGGCGTCGTTAAACACTGAAGCTTTCTTT	NA	TRBJ1-1	TRBV6-5	15	NA
CASSVGSGGSAEQFF	TGTGCCAGCAGCGTAGGTAGCGGGGGGTCTGCTGAGCAGTTCTTC	TRBD2	TRBJ2-1	TRBV9	15	few
CAISGTGAVAEAFF	TGTGCCATCTCAGGGACAGGGGCGGTAGCTGAAGCTTTCTTT	TRBD1	TRBJ1-1	TRBV10-3	14	NA
CASSPAQGLAPEAFF	TGTGCCAGCTCGCCAGCCCAGGGGCTAGCTCCTGAAGCTTTCTTT	NA	TRBJ1-1	TRBV18	15	NA
CASSGTETNYGYTF	TGTGCCAGCAGCGGGACTGAGACTAACTATGGCTACACCTTC	NA	TRBJ1-2	TRBV3-1/TRBV3-2	14	NA
CASSKAEKSTGELFF	TGTGCCAGTAGTAAGGCAGAGAAATCCACCGGGGAGCTGTTTTTT	NA	TRBJ2-2	TRBV19	15	NA
CASSFRSGDTDTQYF	TGTGCCAGCAGTTTCCGTTCAGGGGACACAGATACGCAGTATTTT	NA	TRBJ2-3	TRBV5-4	15	NA
CASSSRDRGNTEAFF	TGTGCCAGCAGCTCCCGGGACAGGGGGAACACTGAAGCTTTCTTT	TRBD1	TRBJ1-1	TRBV7-9	15	few
CASSYSMGDSSYNEQFF	TGTGCCAGCAGTTACTCGATGGGGGACAGCTCCTACAATGAGCAGTTCTTC	TRBD1	TRBJ2-1	TRBV6-2/TRBV6-3	17	NA
CAYRPNSYEQYF	TGTGCCTACAGACCTAACTCCTACGAGCAGTACTTC	NA	TRBJ2-7	TRBV30	12	NA
CASIDGRRANEKLFF	TGTGCCAGTATTGATGGGCGCAGGGCTAATGAAAAACTGTTTTTT	NA	TRBJ1-4	TRBV19	15	NA
CASSFGFEGDTF	TGTGCCAGCAGCTTCGGCTTCGAGGGGGACACCTTC	NA	TRBJ1-2	TRBV7-9	12	NA
CASSETAEQYF	TGTGCCAGCAGTGAAACGGCTGAGCAGTACTTC	NA	TRBJ2-7	TRBV2	11	NA
CASSLGQVYEQYF	TGTGCCAGCAGCTTAGGACAGGTGTACGAGCAGTACTTC	NA	TRBJ2-7	TRBV7-8	13	NA
CASSISRGETQYF	TGTGCCAGTAGTATAAGCCGAGGGGAGACCCAGTACTTC	NA	TRBJ2-5	TRBV19	13	once
CASSLRETGAAEAFF	TGTGCCAGCAGCTTAAGGGAAACAGGGGCCGCTGAAGCTTTCTTT	TRBD1	TRBJ1-1	TRBV7-9	15	NA
CSVEIFAEGSTYEQYF	TGCAGCGTTGAAATTTTTGCGGAAGGATCGACCTACGAGCAGTACTTC	NA	TRBJ2-7	TRBV29-1	16	NA
CASSRTVDYGYTF	TGTGCCAGCAGCCGGACAGTCGACTATGGCTACACCTTC	NA	TRBJ1-2	TRBV5-8	13	NA
CASSPGKDTGELFF	TGTGCCAGCTCACCGGGGAAAGACACCGGGGAGCTGTTTTTT	NA	TRBJ2-2	TRBV18	14	once
CASSLRIQAGELFF	TGTGCCAGCAGCTTACGTATTCAGGCCGGGGAGCTGTTTTTT	NA	TRBJ2-2	TRBV7-2	14	NA
CASGKSDGSYGYTF	TGTGCCAGCGGGAAGTCGGACGGATCCTATGGCTACACCTTC	NA	TRBJ1-2	TRBV27	14	NA
CASSRDRGITDTQYF	TGTGCCAGCTCACGAGACAGGGGGATCACAGATACGCAGTATTTT	TRBD1	TRBJ2-3	TRBV18	15	NA
CASRNRGLNTEAFF	TGTGCCAGTAGAAACCGGGGCCTGAACACTGAAGCTTTCTTT	NA	TRBJ1-1	TRBV19	14	NA
CASSQDGTSGVTEYF	TGTGCCAGCAGCCAAGACGGGACTAGCGGGGTTACGGAATACTTC	TRBD2	TRBJ2-7	TRBV3-1/TRBV3-2	15	NA
CASRPGQNQPQHF	TGTGCCAGCAGACCTGGACAGAATCAGCCCCAGCATTTT	NA	TRBJ1-5	TRBV6-5	13	once
CASSLRRISYNEQFF	TGTGCCAGCAGCTTGCGAAGGATCTCCTACAATGAGCAGTTCTTC	NA	TRBJ2-1	TRBV5-8	15	NA
CASSPLMGGYTF	TGTGCCAGCAGCCCCCTCATGGGAGGCTACACCTTC	NA	TRBJ1-2	TRBV3-1/TRBV3-2	12	NA
CASSQMGAGGDTQYF	TGTGCCAGCAGCCAAATGGGGGCCGGGGGAGATACGCAGTATTTT	NA	TRBJ2-3	TRBV4-2	15	NA
CASSLGSSYNSPLHF	TGTGCCAGCAGCTTGGGGAGCTCCTATAATTCACCCCTCCACTTT	NA	TRBJ1-6	TRBV5-6	15	few
CATQKGKTTDTQYF	TGTGCCACCCAAAAGGGCAAAACCACAGATACGCAGTATTTT	NA	TRBJ2-3	TRBV2	14	NA
CASSLQRAGRYQETQYF	TGTGCCAGCAGTCTGCAGCGGGCAGGGCGGTACCAAGAGACCCAGTACTTC	NA	TRBJ2-5	TRBV5-6	17	few
CASSFRSTDRVSGYTF	TGTGCCAGCAGTTTCCGTTCAACGGACAGGGTATCTGGCTACACCTTC	TRBD1	TRBJ1-2	TRBV27	16	NA
CASSVAGTVYNEQFF	TGTGCCAGCAGCGTGGCCGGGACAGTCTACAATGAGCAGTTCTTC	TRBD1	TRBJ2-1	TRBV9	15	NA
CASFGATSYNSPLHF	TGTGCCAGCTTCGGTGCTACCTCCTATAATTCACCCCTCCACTTT	NA	TRBJ1-6	TRBV6-5	15	NA